Shown below are 21 T cell receptor beta chains from a single sample sequenced in a study of blood T cell repertoires in COVID-19. Measured with immunoSEQ multiplex PCR; TCRdb has only the in-frame clones, and not every one. This table has about 350,000 clones, over 85% appearing once. Sequencing used peripheral blood. The receptors were gathered from a woman aged 55-69 years with COVID-19, enrolled during active disease.

The chain has TRBV9 and TRBJ1-3; maybe TRBD1 (5 bases). This CDR3 region has 15 residues. The V gene lost 3 bases and the J gene lost 0 bases, with 10 bases spanning the gap. Germline CDR1 and CDR2: SGDLS and YYNGEE. The CDR3 here is CASSETGYSGNTIYF. The CDR3, as DNA: TGTGCCAGCAGCGAAACAGGTTACTCTGGAAACACCATATATTTT.

This rearrangement joins TRBV5-1 to TRBJ1-4; perhaps TRBD1 as D (5 bases). V lost 1 base to trimming and J lost 8 bases, with 15 bases between them. From germline, CDR1 is SGHRS and CDR2 YFSETQ. This CDR3 spans 15 amino acids. In DNA, the CDR3 is TGCGCCAGCAGCTTGACAGGAAGCCTAGACGAAAAACTGTTTTTT. Translating gives CASSLTGSLDEKLFF.

The chain employs TRBV9 and TRBJ1-4; D unclear. Germline CDR1 is SGDLS and CDR2 is YYNGEE. The CDR3 has 14 residues. Trimming cost V 3 bases and J 4 bases, with 10 bases left between them. CDR3 sequence reads: CASSERFYNEKLFF. CDR3 coding DNA: TGTGCCAGCAGCGAACGGTTCTATAATGAAAAACTGTTTTTT.

The chain is built from TRBV18 and TRBJ2-3; D perhaps matches TRBD1 (5 bases). The germline V and J ends were trimmed by 2 bases and 4 bases, with 13 bases remaining between them. The length of the CDR3 is 15 residues. CDR1 KGHSH and CDR2 LQKENI come from the germline V gene. The CDR3 sequence: CASSPTPGKADTQYF. The CDR3 nucleotides read TGTGCCAGCTCACCAACTCCAGGGAAGGCAGATACGCAGTATTTT.

This chain links TRBV28 with TRBJ1-4; D call uncertain. The CDR3 loop spans 14 amino acids. Trimming stripped 1 base from V and 10 bases from J, with 13 bases between. Germline CDR1 is MDHEN and CDR2 is SYDVKM. CDR3 region: CASSLLAGGGKLFF. Written as DNA, the CDR3 is TGTGCCAGCAGTTTATTGGCTGGAGGTGGAAAACTGTTTTTT.

The gene calls are TRBV7-2 and TRBJ2-1, with D hard to call. The V and J ends lost 5 bases and 9 bases respectively, with 14 bases between them. The CDR3 sequence is 13 residues long. Germline V lookup: CDR1 SGHTA, CDR2 FQGNSA. CDR3 sequence: CASSRREAPEQFF. The CDR3 bases are TGTGCCAGCAGCCGCCGCGAGGCCCCTGAGCAGTTCTTC.

This clone was observed a single time. The chain links TRBV11-1 to TRBJ1-1, with 7 bases lining up with TRBD1. Looked up from germline, CDR1 is SGHAT and CDR2 is FQDESV (reference sequence). With 4 bases clipped from V and 2 bases from J, the junction kept 7 bases outside the gene matches. This CDR3 spans 15 amino acids. CDR3 residues: CASSSLGGGNTEAFF. Here the CDR3 DNA reads TGTGCCAGCAGCTCCCTAGGGGGCGGAAACACTGAAGCTTTCTTT.

The rearrangement joins TRBV5-4 to TRBJ1-4; tentative D call: TRBD1 (5 bases). V was trimmed by 2 bases and J by 6 bases, leaving 11 bases between them. The germline V gene encodes CDR1 SGHNT and CDR2 YYREEE (reference sequence). The CDR3 is made up of 14 amino acids. CDR3 in amino acids: CASSFTGGDEKLFF. The CDR3 DNA is TGTGCCAGCAGCTTTACAGGTGGAGATGAAAAACTGTTTTTT.

The chain employs TRBV10-1 and TRBJ2-6; 10 bases line up with TRBD1. Trimming cost V 6 bases and J 0 bases; bases outside gene matches: 5. CDR1 and CDR2 from the germline V gene are WNHNN and SYGVQD (reference sequence). This CDR3 spans 17 amino acids. The CDR3: CASSAGTGASGANVLTF. For the CDR3, the DNA is TGCGCCAGCAGCGCCGGGACAGGGGCCTCTGGGGCCAACGTCCTGACTTTC.

The table lists this clone with a few counts. The chain carries TRBV7-2 and TRBJ1-1; 9 bases match TRBD1. Germline loops: CDR1 SGHTA, CDR2 FQGNSA. V lost 5 bases to trimming and J lost 1 base; unmatched junction nucleotides: 8. The CDR3 loop spans 16 amino acids. The CDR3 region has the DNA TGTGCCAGCAGCACCCACAGGGGGCGAGGGAACACTGAAGCTTTCTTT. As protein: CASSTHRGRGNTEAFF.

This rearrangement joins TRBV2 to TRBJ1-6; no definite D call. The CDR3 spans 14 residues. In germline, CDR1 is SNHLY, CDR2 FYNNEI. Trimming pared 7 bases from V and 1 base from J, leaving 8 bases between. The CDR3: CASMYGSYNSPLHF. CDR3 DNA: TGTGCCAGCATGTACGGGTCCTATAATTCACCCCTCCACTTT.

This chain joins TRBV19 and TRBJ2-2, with D perhaps TRBD1 (5 bases). Trimming took off 7 bases at V and 1 base at J, with 13 bases between the two ends. Looked up from germline, CDR1 is LNHDA and CDR2 is SQIVND (reference sequence). The CDR3 spans 15 residues. CDR3 loop: CASTLRQLNTGELFF. As DNA, the CDR3 is TGTGCCAGTACACTTCGACAGTTGAACACCGGGGAGCTGTTTTTT.

The genes are TRBV5-4 and TRBJ2-3; 12 bases map to TRBD2. V lost 5 bases and J lost 2; bases outside the gene matches: 6. Germline V gene sequence: CDR1 SGHNT, CDR2 YYREEE (reference sequence). The CDR3 spans 16 residues. Here the CDR3 reads CASRQTSGGYTDTQYF. CDR3 in DNA: TGTGCCAGCAGGCAGACTAGCGGGGGTTACACAGATACGCAGTATTTT.

V is TRBV2 and J is TRBJ1-2; no definite D call. Trimming left V 7 bases short and J 1 base short, with 4 bases between. Germline values: CDR1 SNHLY, CDR2 FYNNEI. The CDR3 runs 11 residues. This chain's CDR3 is CASTLNYGYTF. DNA of the CDR3: TGTGCCAGCACACTTAACTATGGCTACACCTTC.

Comments on this clone: This specimen includes other DNA sequences encoding the same CDR3. DNA of the CDR3: TGCGCCAGCAGCCCTGGGACAGGGGGCTATGGCTACACCTTC. Protein sequence: CASSPGTGGYGYTF. J is TRBJ1-2 and V is TRBV5-1, with 11 bases fitting TRBD1. Germline values: CDR1 SGHRS, CDR2 YFSETQ. The CDR3 is 14 amino acids. V was clipped by 4 bases and J by 4 bases; unmatched bases: 3. The complete variable domain, with remaining parts taken from reference TRBV5-1 and TRBJ1-2, reads KAGVTQTPRYLIKTRGQQVTLSCSPISGHRSVSWYQQTPGQGLQFLFEYFSETQRNKGNFPGRFSGRQFSNSRSEMNVSTLELGDSALYLCASSPGTGGYGYTFGSGTRLTVV.

The genes are TRBV18 and TRBJ2-1; 15 bases are a match to TRBD2. This CDR3 comprises 19 residues. The V segment lost 5 bases and the J segment 0 bases; nucleotides outside the gene matches: 8. The germline gives CDR1 KGHSH, CDR2 LQKENI. The CDR3 here is CASSSGTSGGLSSYNEQFF. The CDR3 DNA is TGTGCCAGCTCATCCGGGACTAGCGGGGGGTTGAGCTCCTACAATGAGCAGTTCTTC.

This clone was found a few times. The chain recombines TRBV4-1 with TRBJ2-7, with unresolved D. Germline V CDR1 and CDR2: MGHRA, YSYEKL. The CDR3 runs 12 residues. V dropped 1 base and J dropped 5 bases, with 6 bases sitting between them. CDR3 residues: CASSQAPDEQYF. CDR3 DNA: TGCGCCAGCAGCCAAGCACCAGACGAGCAGTACTTC.

The chain has TRBV7-3 and TRBJ2-2; TRBD1 agrees at 8 bases. The CDR3 contains 16 residues. Trimming took 3 bases from V and 6 from J; bases not matched to a gene: 9. Germline V gene sequence: CDR1 SGHTA, CDR2 FQGTGA. The CDR3 here is CASSFDSTGVPGELFF. The CDR3 nucleotides read TGTGCCAGCAGCTTCGACTCGACAGGGGTTCCCGGGGAGCTGTTTTTT. Combining the CDR3 with reference TRBV7-3 and TRBJ2-2 gives the whole variable domain GAGVSQTPSNKVTEKGKYVELRCDPISGHTALYWYRQSLGQGPEFLIYFQGTGAADDSGLPNDRFFAVRPEGSVSTLKIQRTERGDSAVYLCASSFDSTGVPGELFFGEGSRLTVL.

The chain employs TRBV18 and TRBJ1-4; possibly TRBD1 for D (6 bases). Germline CDR1 reads KGHSH; CDR2 reads LQKENI. Trimming left V 6 bases short and J 7 bases short, with 12 bases between. This CDR3 has 13 amino acids. This CDR3 is CASSGAPGEKLFF. The CDR3 region has the DNA TGTGCCAGCTCGGGGGCGCCGGGTGAAAAACTGTTTTTT.

The V gene is TRBV9, the J gene TRBJ2-3; 7 bases are a match to TRBD1. The germline gives CDR1 SGDLS, CDR2 YYNGEE. The ends lost 4 bases at V and 0 bases at J; junction bases unmatched: 8. The CDR3 runs 16 residues. CDR3 amino acids: CASSTRDRSSTDTQYF. CDR3 nucleotide sequence: TGTGCCAGCAGCACCAGGGACAGATCTAGCACAGATACGCAGTATTTT.

This rearrangement joins TRBV6-2 or TRBV6-3 to TRBJ1-6; TRBD1 agrees at 9 bases. The CDR3 contains 15 residues. Germline CDR1 is MNHEY and CDR2 is SVGEGT. V gave up 4 bases and J gave up 8 bases; unmatched junction bases: 6. CDR3 in DNA: TGTGCCAGCAGTTGGGGACAGGGAGATTATTCACCCCTCCACTTT. This encodes CASSWGQGDYSPLHF.